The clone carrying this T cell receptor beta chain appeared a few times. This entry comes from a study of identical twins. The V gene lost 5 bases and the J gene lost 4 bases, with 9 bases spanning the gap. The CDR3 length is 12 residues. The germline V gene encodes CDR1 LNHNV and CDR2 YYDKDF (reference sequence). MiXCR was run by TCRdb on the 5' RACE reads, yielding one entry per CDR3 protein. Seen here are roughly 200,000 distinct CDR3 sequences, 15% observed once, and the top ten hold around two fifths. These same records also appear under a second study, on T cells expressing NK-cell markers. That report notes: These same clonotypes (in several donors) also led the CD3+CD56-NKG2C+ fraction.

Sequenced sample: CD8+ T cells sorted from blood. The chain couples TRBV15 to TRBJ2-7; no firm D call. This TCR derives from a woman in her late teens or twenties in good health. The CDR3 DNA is TGTGCCACCAGCGGTGACGGTTACGAGCAGTACTTC. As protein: CATSGDGYEQYF. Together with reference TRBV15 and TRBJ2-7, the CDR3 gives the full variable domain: DAMVIQNPRYQVTQFGKPVTLSCSQTLNHNVMYWYQQKSSQAPKLLFHYYDKDFNNEADTPDNFQSRRPNTSFCFLDIRSPGLGDTAMYLCATSGDGYEQYFGPGTRLTVT.